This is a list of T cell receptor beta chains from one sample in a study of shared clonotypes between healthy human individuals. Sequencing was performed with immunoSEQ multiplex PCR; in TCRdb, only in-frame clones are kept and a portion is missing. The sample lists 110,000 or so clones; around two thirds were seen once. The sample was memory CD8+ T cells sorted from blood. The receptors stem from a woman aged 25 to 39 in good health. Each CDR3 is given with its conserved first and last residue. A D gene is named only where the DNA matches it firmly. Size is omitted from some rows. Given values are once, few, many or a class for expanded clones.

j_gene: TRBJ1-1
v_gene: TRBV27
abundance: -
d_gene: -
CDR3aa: CASGEDRNTEAFF
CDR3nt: TGTGCCAGCGGAGAGGACAGGAACACTGAAGCTTTCTTT

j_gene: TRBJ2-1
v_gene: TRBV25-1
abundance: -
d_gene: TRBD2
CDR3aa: CASSEGGEGRAVNEQFF
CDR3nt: TGTGCCAGCAGTGAAGGGGGGGAGGGGAGGGCCGTTAATGAGCAGTTCTTC

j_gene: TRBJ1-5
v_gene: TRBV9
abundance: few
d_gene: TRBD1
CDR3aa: CASSSTGSGNQPQHF
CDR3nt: TGTGCCAGCAGCTCGACAGGGTCAGGCAATCAGCCCCAGCATTTT

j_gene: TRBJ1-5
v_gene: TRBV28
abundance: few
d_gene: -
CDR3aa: CASSPLIDSNQPQHF
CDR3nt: TGTGCCAGCAGTCCGCTGATTGATAGCAATCAGCCCCAGCATTTT

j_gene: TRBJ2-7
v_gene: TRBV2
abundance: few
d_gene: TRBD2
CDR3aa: CASRLTTSGVEQYF
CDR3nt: TGTGCCAGCAGACTCACCACTAGCGGGGTGGAGCAGTACTTC

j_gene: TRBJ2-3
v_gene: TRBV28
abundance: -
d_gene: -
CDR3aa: CASSAAAEGLDTQYF
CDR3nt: TGTGCCAGCAGTGCCGCGGCTGAGGGGTTGGATACGCAGTATTTT

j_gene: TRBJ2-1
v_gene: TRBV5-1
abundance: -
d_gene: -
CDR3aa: CASSAFNNEQFF
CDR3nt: TGCGCCAGCAGCGCGTTCAACAATGAGCAGTTCTTC

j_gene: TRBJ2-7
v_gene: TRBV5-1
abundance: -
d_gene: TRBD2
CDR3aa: CASSLARGSGSGGQYF
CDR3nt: TGCGCCAGCAGCTTGGCCAGGGGTAGCGGGAGTGGAGGGCAGTACTTC

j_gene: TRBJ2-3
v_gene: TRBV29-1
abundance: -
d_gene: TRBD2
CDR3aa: CSVEGTGTSSTDTQYF
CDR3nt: TGCAGCGTTGAGGGTACCGGGACTAGCAGCACAGATACGCAGTATTTT

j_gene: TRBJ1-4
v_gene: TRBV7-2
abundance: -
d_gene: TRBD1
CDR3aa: CASSLGQGEKLFF
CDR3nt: TGTGCCAGCAGCTTGGGACAGGGTGAAAAACTGTTTTTT

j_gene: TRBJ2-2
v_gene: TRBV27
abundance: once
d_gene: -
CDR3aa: CASRVYTGELFF
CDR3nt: TGTGCCAGCCGCGTATACACCGGGGAGCTGTTTTTT

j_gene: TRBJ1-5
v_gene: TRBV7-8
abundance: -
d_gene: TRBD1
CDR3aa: CASSPGTGTNQPQHF
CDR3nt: TGTGCCAGCAGCCCGGGGACAGGGACTAATCAGCCCCAGCATTTT

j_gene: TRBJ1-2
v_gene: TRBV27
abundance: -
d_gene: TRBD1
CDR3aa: CASSLAPHYRGRDYGYTF
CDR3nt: TGTGCCAGCAGTTTGGCTCCCCATTATAGGGGGCGCGACTATGGCTACACCTTC

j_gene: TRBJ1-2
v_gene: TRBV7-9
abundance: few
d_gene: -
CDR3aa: CASSLATPNYGYTF
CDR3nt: TGTGCCAGCAGCTTAGCGACACCAAACTATGGCTACACCTTC

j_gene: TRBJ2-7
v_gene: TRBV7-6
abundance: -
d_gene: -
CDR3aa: CASGHYEQYF
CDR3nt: TGTGCCAGCGGACACTACGAGCAGTACTTC

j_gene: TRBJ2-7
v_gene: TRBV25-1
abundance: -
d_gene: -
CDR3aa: CASSHADDIYEQYF
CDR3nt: TGTGCCAGCAGTCATGCCGACGACATCTACGAGCAGTACTTC

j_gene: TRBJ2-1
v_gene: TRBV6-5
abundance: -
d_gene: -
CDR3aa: CASSPGHYNEQFF
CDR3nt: TGTGCCAGCAGCCCGGGACATTACAATGAGCAGTTCTTC

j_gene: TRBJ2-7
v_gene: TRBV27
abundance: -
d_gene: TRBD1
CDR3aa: CATTGADSYEQYF
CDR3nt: TGTGCCACAACAGGGGCGGACTCCTACGAGCAGTACTTC

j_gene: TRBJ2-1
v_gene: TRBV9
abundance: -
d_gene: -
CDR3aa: CASSVSHFYNEQFF
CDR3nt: TGTGCCAGCAGCGTGAGCCACTTCTACAATGAGCAGTTCTTC

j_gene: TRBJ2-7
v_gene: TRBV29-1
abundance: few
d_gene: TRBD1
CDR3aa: CSAGMTGNEQYF
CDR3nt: TGCAGCGCAGGTATGACAGGGAACGAGCAGTACTTC

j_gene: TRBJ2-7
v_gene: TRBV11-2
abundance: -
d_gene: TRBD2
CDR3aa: CASSLGQLAGGFYEQYF
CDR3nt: TGTGCCAGCAGCTTAGGGCAACTAGCGGGAGGGTTCTACGAGCAGTACTTC

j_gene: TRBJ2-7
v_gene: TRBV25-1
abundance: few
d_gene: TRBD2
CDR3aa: CASEGTSGAYEQYF
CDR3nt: TGTGCCAGCGAGGGGACTAGCGGGGCCTACGAGCAGTACTTC

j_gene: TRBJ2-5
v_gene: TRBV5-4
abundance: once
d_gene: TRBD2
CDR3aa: CASSLVSWTSGGEEETQYF
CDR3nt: TGTGCCAGCAGCTTGGTGTCTTGGACTAGCGGGGGAGAAGAAGAGACCCAGTACTTC

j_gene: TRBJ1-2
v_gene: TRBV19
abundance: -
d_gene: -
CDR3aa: CASRDFDRDYGYTF
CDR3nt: TGTGCCAGTAGAGACTTTGACAGAGACTATGGCTACACCTTC

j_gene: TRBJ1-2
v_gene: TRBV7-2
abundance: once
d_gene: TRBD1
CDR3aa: CASSLAPGTAHYGYTF
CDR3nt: TGTGCCAGCAGTCTTGCCCCCGGGACAGCACACTATGGCTACACCTTC

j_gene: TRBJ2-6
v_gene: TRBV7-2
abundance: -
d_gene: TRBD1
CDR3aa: CASSRQGSSGANVLTF
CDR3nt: TGTGCCAGCAGCCGACAGGGGAGCTCTGGGGCCAACGTCCTGACTTTC

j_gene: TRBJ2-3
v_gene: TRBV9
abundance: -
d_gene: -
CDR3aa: CASSVRGFSTDTQYF
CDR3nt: TGTGCCAGCAGCGTACGGGGGTTTAGCACAGATACGCAGTATTTT

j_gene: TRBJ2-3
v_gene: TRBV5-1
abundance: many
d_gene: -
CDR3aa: CASSLNAGSTDTQYF
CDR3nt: TGCGCCAGCAGCTTGAACGCTGGGAGCACAGATACGCAGTATTTT

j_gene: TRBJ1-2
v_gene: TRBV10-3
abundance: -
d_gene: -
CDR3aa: CAISESFETVHYNYGYTF
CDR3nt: TGTGCCATCAGTGAGTCGTTTGAGACAGTGCACTATAACTATGGCTACACCTTC

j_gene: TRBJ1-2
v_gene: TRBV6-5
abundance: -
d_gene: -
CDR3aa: CASSYSAVARGYTF
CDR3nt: TGTGCCAGCAGTTACTCGGCCGTAGCTAGAGGCTACACCTTC

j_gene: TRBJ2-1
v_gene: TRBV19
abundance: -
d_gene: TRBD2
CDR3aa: CASSPRTSGLNEQFF
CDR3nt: TGTGCCAGTAGTCCCCGGACTAGCGGGCTCAATGAGCAGTTCTTC

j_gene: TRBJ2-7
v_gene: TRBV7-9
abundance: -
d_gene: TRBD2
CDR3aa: CASSETQLAALEQYF
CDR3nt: TGTGCCAGCAGCGAAACCCAACTAGCGGCTCTGGAGCAGTACTTC

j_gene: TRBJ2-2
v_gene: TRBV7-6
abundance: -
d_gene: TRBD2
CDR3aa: CASSSQTSGSSGELFF
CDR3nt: TGTGCCAGCAGCTCTCAGACTAGCGGGAGTTCCGGGGAGCTGTTTTTT

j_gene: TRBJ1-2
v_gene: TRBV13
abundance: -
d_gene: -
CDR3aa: CATAFSYGYTF
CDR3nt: TGTGCCACCGCGTTCAGCTATGGCTACACCTTC

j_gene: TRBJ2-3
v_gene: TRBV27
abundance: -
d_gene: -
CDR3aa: CASSLWRESTDTQYF
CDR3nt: TGTGCCAGCAGCCTATGGAGAGAAAGTACAGATACGCAGTATTTT

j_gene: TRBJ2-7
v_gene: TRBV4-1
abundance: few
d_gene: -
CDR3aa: CASSRFAGSYEQYF
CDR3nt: TGCGCCAGCAGCCGATTCGCCGGTTCCTACGAGCAGTACTTC